The rows below give T cell receptor beta chains drawn from one sample of a study of liver allograft versus peripheral blood T cells. TCRdb called the reads again in MiXCR, with one record for every CDR3 protein. The sample carries about 9,000 distinct CDR3 sequences, 15% recorded once. Source of these receptors: a human patient who had a liver transplant. Part of the T cells may come from the graft donor. Each CDR3 is given with its conserved first and last residue. A D gene is named only where the DNA matches it firmly. Only some rows state a clone size, as once, few, many or a class for expanded clones.

-	15	many	TRBJ1-5	TRBV27	CASTRSWGSDQPQHF	TGTGCCAGCACCCGGAGCTGGGGGTCTGATCAGCCCCAGCATTTT
-	13	many	TRBJ1-3	TRBV20-1	CSARGAGGNTIYF	TGCAGTGCTAGGGGGGCTGGGGGAAACACCATATATTTT
-	15	-	TRBJ1-6	TRBV9	CASSPYDSYNSPLHF	TGTGCCAGCAGCCCATATGATTCCTATAATTCACCCCTCCACTTT
-	13	many	TRBJ1-6	TRBV20-1	CSAGLETNSPLHF	TGCAGTGCTGGTTTAGAGACCAATTCACCCCTCCACTTT
-	13	-	TRBJ2-1	TRBV11-2	CASSPGLYNEQFF	TGTGCCAGCAGCCCAGGACTTTACAATGAGCAGTTCTTC
-	12	-	TRBJ1-1	TRBV5-4	CASSLDRLGAFF	TGTGCCAGCAGCTTGGATCGGCTAGGGGCTTTCTTT
-	12	medium-sized	TRBJ1-1	TRBV29-1	CSVEESVFEAFF	TGCAGCGTTGAAGAGTCCGTCTTTGAAGCTTTCTTT
-	14	-	TRBJ1-3	TRBV9	CASSVWDSGNTIYF	TGTGCCAGCAGCGTTTGGGACTCTGGAAACACCATATATTTT
-	15	-	TRBJ1-2	TRBV12-3/TRBV12-4	CASSRNAAGDYGYTF	TGTGCCAGCAGTCGCAATGCGGCGGGGGACTATGGCTACACCTTC
TRBD1	16	few	TRBJ1-1	TRBV10-1	CASSESGGGGNTEAFF	TGCGCCAGCAGTGAGTCAGGGGGCGGAGGGAACACTGAAGCTTTCTTT
TRBD2	16	medium-sized	TRBJ2-2	TRBV7-2	CASSFQLAGGGGELFF	TGTGCCAGCAGCTTCCAACTAGCGGGGGGTGGTGGGGAGCTGTTTTTT
TRBD1	13	many	TRBJ2-7	TRBV18	CASSPRTGNEQYF	TGTGCCAGCTCACCAAGGACAGGTAACGAGCAGTACTTC
-	13	-	TRBJ2-3	TRBV5-4	CASSLAGSDTQYF	TGTGCCAGCAGCTTGGCGGGGTCAGATACGCAGTATTTT
-	13	few	TRBJ2-7	TRBV20-1	CSAVYLDRFEQYF	TGCAGTGCCGTTTACCTAGACCGGTTCGAGCAGTACTTC
-	13	medium-sized	TRBJ1-4	TRBV15	CATSRATNEKLFF	TGTGCCACCAGCAGAGCGACTAATGAAAAACTGTTTTTT
-	15	medium-sized	TRBJ1-2	TRBV20-1	CSARVDAYSNYGYTF	TGCAGTGCTAGAGTCGACGCCTACTCTAACTATGGCTACACCTTC
TRBD2	21	medium-sized	TRBJ2-2	TRBV24-1	CATSDPSGTSGRPSGTGELFF	TGTGCCACCAGTGACCCGTCCGGGACTAGCGGGAGGCCCTCGGGGACCGGGGAGCTGTTTTTT
-	17	many	TRBJ1-5	TRBV20-1	CSARGTENLRSNQPQHF	TGCAGTGCTAGGGGAACCGAGAACCTAAGGAGCAATCAGCCCCAGCATTTT
TRBD1	15	medium-sized	TRBJ2-4	TRBV24-1	CATSSTQGDKNIQYF	TGTGCCACCAGTTCTACACAGGGGGATAAAAACATTCAGTACTTC
-	15	medium-sized	TRBJ1-4	TRBV7-9	CASSSQGLIDEKLFF	TGTGCCAGCAGCTCGCAGGGGTTGATAGACGAAAAACTGTTTTTT
-	13	few	TRBJ2-5	TRBV20-1	CSARVTGRETQYF	TGCAGTGCTAGAGTTACAGGGCGAGAGACCCAGTACTTC
-	15	few	TRBJ2-3	TRBV20-1	CSASPQGSFTDTQYF	TGCAGTGCTAGCCCACAGGGTTCATTCACAGATACGCAGTATTTT
-	13	medium-sized	TRBJ2-2	TRBV24-1	CATARGGTGELFF	TGTGCCACAGCGCGGGGAGGCACCGGGGAGCTGTTTTTT
-	14	-	TRBJ1-1	TRBV7-2	CASSLQGLDTEAFF	TGTGCCAGCAGCTTACAGGGTTTGGACACTGAAGCTTTCTTT
TRBD1	14	few	TRBJ2-3	TRBV20-1	CSAGGSTSTDTQYF	TGCAGTGCAGGGGGCTCTACTAGCACAGATACGCAGTATTTT
-	13	many	TRBJ2-3	TRBV20-1	CSARSRGTDTQYF	TGCAGTGCTAGAAGCCGGGGCACAGATACGCAGTATTTT
-	15	-	TRBJ1-5	TRBV12-3/TRBV12-4	CASTIGGYSNQPQHF	TGTGCCAGCACGATAGGGGGTTATAGCAATCAGCCCCAGCATTTT
-	15	-	TRBJ2-7	TRBV27	CASSLRGRKTYEQYF	TGTGCCAGCAGTTTACGGGGCAGAAAAACCTACGAGCAGTACTTC
TRBD1	15	medium-sized	TRBJ1-1	TRBV30	CASWTGAVTNTEAFF	TGTGCCTCTTGGACAGGGGCCGTAACGAACACTGAAGCTTTCTTT
-	17	medium-sized	TRBJ1-1	TRBV19	CASRLWTALSQDTEAFF	TGTGCCAGTAGGCTTTGGACAGCCCTTAGTCAGGACACTGAAGCTTTCTTT
-	14	many	TRBJ2-1	TRBV5-5	CASTGGGTHNEQFF	TGTGCCAGCACCGGAGGGGGTACCCACAATGAGCAGTTCTTC
-	16	few	TRBJ1-2	TRBV12-3/TRBV12-4	CASSPAGGRMGGGYTF	TGTGCCAGCAGCCCCGCCGGGGGGCGGATGGGGGGTGGCTACACCTTC
TRBD1	12	medium-sized	TRBJ1-2	TRBV29-1	CSVGTGGDGYTF	TGCAGCGTTGGGACAGGGGGAGATGGCTACACCTTC
TRBD1	15	medium-sized	TRBJ2-7	TRBV27	CASSRGQGLSYEQYF	TGTGCCAGCAGTCGCGGACAGGGGCTCTCCTACGAGCAGTACTTC
-	16	few	TRBJ1-1	TRBV19	CASTSPSGGSHTEAFF	TGTGCCAGTACCTCACCCTCCGGGGGCTCCCACACTGAAGCTTTCTTT
-	14	many	TRBJ2-3	TRBV19	CASSTRGITDTQYF	TGTGCCAGTAGTACCCGTGGTATCACAGATACGCAGTATTTT
-	15	large	TRBJ2-6	TRBV29-1	CSVEDLRSGANVLTF	TGCAGCGTTGAAGATTTGCGCTCTGGGGCCAACGTCCTGACTTTC
-	14	-	TRBJ2-7	TRBV7-9	CASSLGADTYEQYF	TGTGCCAGCAGCTTAGGGGCAGATACCTACGAGCAGTACTTC
-	11	few	TRBJ2-7	TRBV12-5	CASGFNPLLHF	TGTGCTAGTGGTTTCAACCCACTGTTGCACTTC
-	17	medium-sized	TRBJ1-4	TRBV5-4	CASSSGGTGSTNEKLFF	TGTGCCAGCAGCTCGGGGGGGACCGGATCTACTAATGAAAAACTGTTTTTT
TRBD2	15	many	TRBJ2-7	TRBV7-2	CASSFRPAGDFEQYF	TGTGCCAGCAGCTTTCGGCCAGCGGGAGATTTCGAGCAGTACTTC
TRBD2	14	medium-sized	TRBJ2-7	TRBV10-3	CATPGLAGNYEQYF	TGTGCCACCCCCGGACTAGCGGGCAACTACGAGCAGTACTTC
-	16	many	TRBJ1-3	TRBV20-1	CSARSPNRGTGNTIYF	TGCAGTGCTAGATCGCCGAACAGAGGAACTGGAAACACCATATATTTT
TRBD2	15	medium-sized	TRBJ2-1	TRBV6-1	CASTWTGGLGNEQFF	TGTGCCAGCACCTGGACGGGGGGGCTCGGCAATGAGCAGTTCTTC
TRBD1	14	-	TRBJ2-3	TRBV5-4	CASRSGQSTDTQYF	TGTGCCAGCAGGTCGGGACAGAGCACAGATACGCAGTATTTT
TRBD2	13	-	TRBJ2-1	TRBV30	CAWGTSGVDEQFF	TGTGCCTGGGGGACTAGCGGGGTCGATGAGCAGTTCTTC
TRBD2	14	few	TRBJ2-4	TRBV20-1	CSARIAGIINIQYF	TGCAGTGCTAGGATAGCGGGAATCATCAACATTCAGTACTTC
TRBD1	15	medium-sized	TRBJ2-5	TRBV19	CASSKGAVSQETQYF	TGTGCCAGTAGTAAGGGGGCAGTGAGCCAAGAGACCCAGTACTTC
TRBD2	15	few	TRBJ2-5	TRBV7-2	CASSAPGGGQETQYF	TGTGCCAGCAGCGCGCCTGGCGGGGGTCAAGAGACCCAGTACTTC
TRBD1	17	medium-sized	TRBJ2-4	TRBV18	CASSPGTEELAKNIQYF	TGTGCCAGCTCCCCCGGGACAGAAGAGCTAGCCAAAAACATTCAGTACTTC
-	12	medium-sized	TRBJ1-2	TRBV28	CASRPPPAGYTF	TGTGCCAGCAGGCCTCCCCCCGCTGGCTACACCTTC
-	14	medium-sized	TRBJ1-5	TRBV7-2	CASSSQGTNQPQHF	TGTGCCAGCAGCTCCCAGGGGACCAATCAGCCCCAGCATTTT
TRBD2	14	few	TRBJ2-5	TRBV7-3	CASSGAGVKETQYF	TGTGCCAGCAGCGGAGCGGGGGTAAAAGAGACCCAGTACTTC
-	16	once	TRBJ2-2	TRBV7-3	CASSQDLGANTGELFF	TGTGCCAGCAGCCAGGATTTGGGGGCGAACACCGGGGAGCTGTTTTTT
TRBD1	15	medium-sized	TRBJ1-6	TRBV27	CASSLYRGKDSPLHF	TGTGCCAGCAGTTTATACAGGGGGAAGGATTCACCCCTCCACTTT
-	14	medium-sized	TRBJ1-2	TRBV6-5	CATSTRGGGYGYTF	TGTGCCACCTCAACTCGCGGGGGAGGGTATGGCTACACCTTC
TRBD2	15	few	TRBJ2-3	TRBV20-1	CSAQLLAGGTDTQYF	TGCAGCGCTCAACTTCTAGCGGGGGGAACAGATACGCAGTATTTT
TRBD2	14	-	TRBJ2-1	TRBV9	CASSVGGGSDEQFF	TGTGCCAGCAGCGTAGGGGGGGGGTCAGATGAGCAGTTCTTC
TRBD2	16	few	TRBJ2-1	TRBV6-5	CASTKLGTSGDNEQFF	TGTGCCAGCACCAAACTTGGGACTAGCGGCGACAATGAGCAGTTCTTC
-	14	few	TRBJ2-3	TRBV20-1	CSALKGGYTDTQYF	TGCAGTGCCCTAAAGGGGGGGTACACAGATACGCAGTATTTT